The 18 T cell receptor beta chains reported below all come from one sample, sequenced in a study of cytomegalovirus exposure and HLA in healthy donors. Vbeta (60) and Jbeta (13) primers were used in the PCR. Assay used: immunoSEQ multiplex PCR; TCRdb lists only in-frame clones, some missing. The data contain 160,000 or so clones, just under 80% of them singletons. The sample taken for sequencing was PBMCs. These receptors were taken from a man younger than 45 in good health and CMV-seronegative.

The gene calls are TRBV5-4 and TRBJ2-1; D may be TRBD1 (6 bases). V lost 4 bases and J lost 2, with 10 bases in between. The V gene's germline CDR1 is SGHNT and CDR2 YYREEE (reference sequence). The CDR3 has 14 amino acids. CDR3 coding DNA: TGTGCCAGCAGCCCAGGGGTTACCTACAATGAGCAGTTCTTC. Protein: CASSPGVTYNEQFF.

The J gene is TRBJ2-7, the V gene TRBV27, with 11 bases fitting TRBD2. The CDR3 loop spans 18 amino acids. Per germline, CDR1 MNHEY and CDR2 SMNVEV (reference sequence). V dropped 3 bases and J dropped 4; count of bases not matched to a gene: 14. CDR3 DNA: TGTGCCAGCAGTTTTGGGCTAGCGGGGGGCCAAGTCCATTACGAGCAGTACTTC. Protein product: CASSFGLAGGQVHYEQYF.

This clone appeared a single time. The chain is built from TRBV2 and TRBJ2-7; D call uncertain. Germline V CDR1 and CDR2: SNHLY, FYNNEI. Trimming pared 8 bases from V and 2 bases from J, leaving 13 bases between. The CDR3 is 13 amino acids. CDR3 protein: CASGRTDPYEQYF. The CDR3 DNA sequence: TGTGCCAGCGGGCGAACGGATCCCTACGAGCAGTACTTC.

This clone turned up a few times. The rearrangement uses TRBV15 and TRBJ2-1; TRBD2 might be the D (5 bases). Trimming took 0 bases from V and 12 from J, leaving 15 bases between them. The CDR3 runs 14 residues. The germline CDR1 and CDR2 sequences are LNHNV and YYDKDF (reference sequence). CDR3 DNA sequence: TGTGCCACCAGCAGAGAGAGGATCGGGAAAGGGCAGTTCTTC. Encoded protein: CATSRERIGKGQFF.

The chain uses TRBV27 and TRBJ2-7; a weak D match, TRBD2 (5 bases). Per the germline V gene, CDR1 is MNHEY and CDR2 is SMNVEV (reference sequence). Between the trimmed V and J ends, which lost 2 bases and 5 bases, there was a span of 16 bases. The CDR3 covers 15 residues. CDR3 in DNA: TGTGCCAGCAGTTTAGGCGGATCGGGAAGGAACGAGCAGTACTTC. This codes for CASSLGGSGRNEQYF.

The V gene is TRBV20-1, the J gene TRBJ1-1; D is unclear. The CDR3 is 11 amino acids. Germline loops: CDR1 DFQATT, CDR2 SNEGSKA (reference sequence). Trimming removed 4 bases at V and 1 base at J, with 4 bases between. The CDR3: CSATRNTEAFF. The CDR3 DNA reads TGCAGTGCTACTAGGAACACTGAAGCTTTCTTT.

The V call is TRBV7-9, the J call TRBJ2-7, with a weak D call TRBD1 (6 bases). Germline CDR1 and CDR2: SEHNR and FQNEAQ (reference sequence). V lost 4 bases and J lost 2, with 21 bases in between. There are 17 residues in the CDR3. CDR3 sequence: CASSSYFGGGRAYEQYF. The CDR3 DNA sequence: TGTGCCAGCAGCTCTTATTTTGGTGGGGGCCGCGCCTACGAGCAGTACTTC.

This CDR3 is CAWSSSMAEKLFF. DNA for the CDR3: TGTGCCTGGAGTTCTTCAATGGCTGAAAAACTGTTTTTT. The chain links TRBV30 to TRBJ1-4, with D unclear. The CDR3 has 13 residues. Per germline, CDR1 GTSNPN and CDR2 SVGIG (reference sequence). The germline V and J ends were trimmed by 2 bases and 7 bases, with 11 bases remaining between them.

This clone has only a few counts. This chain links TRBV4-1 with TRBJ1-3, with D tentatively TRBD1 (6 bases). This CDR3 comprises 14 residues. From germline, CDR1 is MGHRA and CDR2 YSYEKL. Trimming took off 0 bases at V and 9 bases at J, with 12 bases between the two ends. The CDR3 DNA is TGCGCCAGCAGCCAAGAGACAGGAGGAGGCACCATATATTTT. Amino acid sequence: CASSQETGGGTIYF.

The chain is built from TRBV5-1 and TRBJ2-1, with 7 bases lining up with TRBD2. The CDR3 runs to 15 residues. V trimming: 4 bases; J trimming: 0 bases; junction bases outside the gene matches: 4. Germline V lookup: CDR1 SGHRS, CDR2 YFSETQ. This chain's CDR3 is CASSPTSTSYNEQFF. DNA of the CDR3: TGCGCCAGCAGCCCGACTAGCACCTCCTACAATGAGCAGTTCTTC.

The chain recombines TRBV7-9 with TRBJ2-2, with D perhaps matching TRBD2 (6 bases). Germline V CDR1 and CDR2: SEHNR, FQNEAQ (reference sequence). This CDR3 has 17 amino acids. Trimming shortened V by 3 bases and J by 5 bases, and 19 bases separated the two germline ends. The CDR3 loop is CASSLIIGGGGTGELFF. The CDR3 nucleotides read TGTGCCAGCAGCTTGATCATAGGCGGAGGAGGGACCGGGGAGCTGTTTTTT.

CDR3 nucleotide sequence: TGTGCCTGGAGCCCTTACAGCCAAGAGACCCAGTACTTC. Translated, it gives CAWSPYSQETQYF. The rearrangement joins TRBV30 to TRBJ2-5; D remains unclear. Germline lookup yields CDR1 GTSNPN and CDR2 SVGIG (reference sequence). Trimming took off 3 bases at V and 1 base at J, with 9 bases between the two ends. The CDR3 covers 13 residues.

The rearrangement links TRBV10-3 to TRBJ2-1; 9 bases map to TRBD2. The CDR3 length is 14 residues. V shed 2 bases, J shed 13 bases, and the junction held 9 bases outside the gene matches. CDR1 and CDR2 (germline): ENHRY, SYGVKD. DNA for the CDR3: TGTGCCATCAGTGAGAGGACTAGCGAGATTATTCAGTTCTTC. Translated, it gives CAISERTSEIIQFF.

V gene TRBV5-4 combines with J gene TRBJ2-5; 8 bases fit TRBD1. CDR3 length: 15 residues. CDR1 SGHNT and CDR2 YYREEE come from the germline V gene (reference sequence). The J segment lost 5 bases and the V segment lost 0 bases, leaving 6 bases of the junction unmatched. CDR3 in amino acids: CASSLGQGALETQYF. CDR3 DNA: TGTGCCAGCAGCTTGGGGCAGGGGGCGTTGGAGACCCAGTACTTC.

V and J are TRBV7-9 and TRBJ1-1, with TRBD1 matching 7 bases. CDR1 is SEHNR and CDR2 is FQNEAQ in the germline V gene (reference sequence). After removal of 5 bases from V and 4 bases from J, the junction contained 10 bases not matched to a gene. The CDR3 is 15 residues long. In DNA, the CDR3 is TGTGCCAGCAGCCTGGGCCAAGCAGGGGGCACTGAAGCTTTCTTT. It is translated as CASSLGQAGGTEAFF.

This chain joins TRBV15 and TRBJ2-3; 7 nucleotides match TRBD1. The length of the CDR3 is 15 residues. The V and J ends lost 2 bases and 3 bases, in that order; junction bases with no gene match: 5. Germline V gene data show CDR1 as LNHNV and CDR2 as YYDKDF (reference sequence). CDR3 residues: CATSRRQGTTDTQYF. The CDR3 DNA is TGTGCCACCAGCAGAAGACAGGGAACAACAGATACGCAGTATTTT.

The rearrangement uses TRBV18 and TRBJ1-5; D may be TRBD1 (6 bases). This CDR3 region has 16 residues. Germline-derived CDR1 and CDR2 are KGHSH and LQKENI. Trimming took 6 bases from V and 3 from J, leaving 18 bases between them. CDR3 bases: TGTGCCAGCTCTCCAAGACCGCCAGGGGACAATCAGCCCCAGCATTTT. Residues: CASSPRPPGDNQPQHF.

This clone has only a few counts. The V gene is TRBV10-3, the J gene TRBJ2-7; TRBD1 matches 7 bases. Germline V gene lookup returns CDR1 ENHRY and CDR2 SYGVKD. J lost 0 bases, V lost 9 bases, and 5 bases had no gene match. The CDR3 consists of 13 residues. As DNA, the CDR3 is TGTGCCATTTGGGACAGCAGCTCCTACGAGCAGTACTTC. Protein sequence: CAIWDSSSYEQYF.